Below, 2 T cell receptor beta chains from the same sample are listed, as sequenced in a study of spatial heterogeneity in lung cancer. Stated time point: sample taken at primary tumor resection. Each CDR3 protein gets one entry after TCRdb re-called the 5' RACE reads with MiXCR. The repertoire includes under 50,000 distinct CDR3 sequences, about 5.2% of them detected once, and more than 20% sits in the top ten. The sequences come from PBMCs, collected at surgery. All receptors derive from a female donor with early-stage non-small cell lung cancer.

The chain combines TRBV9 with TRBJ1-1; the D is unclear. Trimming left V 0 bases short and J 2 bases short, with 8 bases between. The CDR3 is made up of 14 amino acids. In germline, CDR1 is SGDLS, CDR2 YYNGEE. In DNA form, the CDR3 reads TGTGCCAGCAGCGTAGACGCAGTTAACACTGAAGCTTTCTTT. It specifies CASSVDAVNTEAFF. The variable domain in full, completed from reference TRBV9 and TRBJ1-1, reads DSGVTQTPKHLITATGQRVTLRCSPRSGDLSVYWYQQSLDQGLQFLIQYYNGEERAKGNILERFSAQQFPDLHSELNLSSLELGDSALYFCASSVDAVNTEAFFGQGTRLTVV.

This clonotype was detected a few times. The chain joins TRBV11-2 to TRBJ1-2; D remains ambiguous. Germline CDR1 reads SGHAT; CDR2 reads FQNNGV. The V end lost 0 bases, the J end lost 2 bases, and 16 bases lay between the germline ends. The CDR3 is 17 amino acids. The CDR3 nucleotides read TGTGCCAGCAGCTTAGATCTCACAGCAGGCCTAAACTATGGCTACACCTTC. This encodes CASSLDLTAGLNYGYTF.